One sample yielded the 8 T cell receptor beta chains listed below, sequenced in a study of T-cell memory formation after mild COVID-19. One entry per CDR3 protein results from TCRdb running MiXCR on the 5' RACE reads. The sample lists roughly 350,000 distinct CDR3 sequences, approximately 29% occurring once. What was sequenced was PBMCs or a T cell subset sorted from them (not recorded which). The receptor source for this set is an adult woman who had mild COVID-19 (a few samples of this study predate the infection). Cell type and time point are not known.

This chain links TRBV5-5 with TRBJ1-1; weak D call: TRBD1 (5 bases). The germline V gene encodes CDR1 SGHKS and CDR2 YYEKEE (reference sequence). V lost 2 bases, J lost 6 bases, and 17 bases lay in between. The CDR3 has 15 residues. The CDR3 protein is CASSFTSGGGSEAFF. The CDR3, as DNA: TGTGCCAGCAGCTTTACGTCGGGCGGGGGATCTGAAGCTTTCTTT.

This clonotype was picked up a small number of times. J is TRBJ2-1 and V is TRBV9; 7 nucleotides align to TRBD2. The CDR3 extends over 14 amino acids. The ends lost 3 bases at V and 4 bases at J; junction bases unmatched: 4. Germline-derived CDR1 and CDR2 are SGDLS and YYNGEE. Here the CDR3 DNA reads TGTGCCAGCAGCGCTAGCGGAGATTACAATGAGCAGTTCTTC. The encoded protein is CASSASGDYNEQFF.

The chain links TRBV7-3 to TRBJ1-1; D is unresolved. Germline CDR1 is SGHTA and CDR2 is FQGTGA. The CDR3 has 15 residues. V lost 1 base and J lost 4, with 13 bases in between. CDR3 in DNA: TGTGCCAGCAGCTTAATGGCGACCGACCTCACTGAAGCTTTCTTT. It yields the protein CASSLMATDLTEAFF.

The V call is TRBV7-6, the J call TRBJ2-3; 14 bases map to TRBD2. This CDR3 is built from 17 residues. Germline trimming cut 4 bases from V and 0 bases from J; bases unmatched to any gene: 3. Germline V lookup: CDR1 SGHVS, CDR2 FNYEAQ. Here the CDR3 reads CASSSGLAGASTDTQYF. The CDR3 DNA follows: TGTGCCAGCAGCTCGGGACTAGCGGGGGCTAGCACAGATACGCAGTATTTT.

This rearrangement joins TRBV20-1 to TRBJ2-3; D is undetermined. This CDR3 has 15 amino acids. CDR1 and CDR2 from the germline V gene are DFQATT and SNEGSKA (reference sequence). V was shortened by 6 bases and J by 3 bases, with 19 bases between the two germline ends. CDR3 coding DNA: TGCAGTGCCCCCTCACCCGGCAGGTGGACAGATACGCAGTATTTT. It encodes CSAPSPGRWTDTQYF.

The chain carries TRBV20-1 and TRBJ2-1; 7 nucleotides align to TRBD1. V trimming: 7 bases; J trimming: 9 bases; junction bases outside the gene matches: 12. This CDR3 is built from 13 residues. Germline lookup yields CDR1 DFQATT and CDR2 SNEGSKA (reference sequence). DNA of the CDR3: TGCAGTGAAGGGGGCAGCACGAATGGTGAGCAGTTCTTC. This gives the protein CSEGGSTNGEQFF.

This clonotype has a handful of counts. The chain is built from TRBV25-1 and TRBJ2-1; 7 nucleotides align to TRBD1. The CDR3 sequence is 16 residues long. The J segment lost 12 bases and the V segment lost 4 bases, leaving 18 bases of the junction unmatched. Germline values: CDR1 MGHDK, CDR2 SYGVNS. The DNA of the CDR3 is TGTGCCAGCAGTGCGCGAGGGGGCAGGGGAGCCACCGGGCAGTTCTTC. It yields the protein CASSARGGRGATGQFF.

This clonotype was found a few times. The chain is built from TRBV3-1 and TRBJ2-7; 10 bases are shared with TRBD2. The germline V gene encodes CDR1 LGHDT and CDR2 YNNKEL (reference sequence). The CDR3 length is 15 residues. With V trimmed by 3 bases and J by 3 bases, 5 bases remained unmatched. CDR3 sequence (DNA): TGTGCCAGCAGCCATTGGAGCGGGGGGGTCTACGAGCAGTACTTC. Protein product: CASSHWSGGVYEQYF.